Shown below are 20 T cell receptor beta chains from a single sample sequenced in a study of cytomegalovirus exposure and HLA in healthy donors. Vbeta (60) and Jbeta (13) primers were used in the PCR. Sequencing was performed with immunoSEQ multiplex PCR; in TCRdb, only in-frame clones are kept and a portion is missing. The table shows about 85,000 clones, with about 62% occurring only once. Sequencing was performed on PBMCs. These receptors all come from a man younger than 40 in good health and CMV-seronegative.

V and J are TRBV5-1 and TRBJ1-1; D is perhaps TRBD1 (6 bases). The CDR3 consists of 14 residues. Germline V gives CDR1 SGHRS, CDR2 YFSETQ. V gave up 0 bases and J gave up 1 base, with 7 bases separating them. The CDR3: CASSLVQGNTEAFF. DNA of the CDR3: TGCGCCAGCAGCTTGGTACAGGGGAACACTGAAGCTTTCTTT.

The J gene is TRBJ2-5, the V gene TRBV5-1; possible D gene TRBD1, 6 bases. CDR1 and CDR2 from the germline V gene are SGHRS and YFSETQ. V lost 0 bases and J 7 bases, leaving 16 bases between the germline ends. The length of the CDR3 is 15 residues. This CDR3 reads CASSLADSSLGTQYF. In DNA, the CDR3 is TGCGCCAGCAGCTTGGCGGACAGTTCCTTGGGGACCCAGTACTTC. Variable domain in full (rest from reference TRBV5-1 and TRBJ2-5): KAGVTQTPRYLIKTRGQQVTLSCSPISGHRSVSWYQQTPGQGLQFLFEYFSETQRNKGNFPGRFSGRQFSNSRSEMNVSTLELGDSALYLCASSLADSSLGTQYFGPGTRLLVL.

The V gene is TRBV27, the J gene TRBJ1-4; D perhaps matches TRBD1 (5 bases). This CDR3 is 15 amino acids long. The ends were cut back, 8 bases at V and 0 bases at J, with 13 bases in the middle. The germline V gene has CDR1 MNHEY and CDR2 SMNVEV (reference sequence). CDR3 sequence: CASRIQETTNEKLFF. CDR3 bases: TGTGCCAGCCGAATACAGGAAACAACTAATGAAAAACTGTTTTTT.

The chain couples TRBV19 to TRBJ2-2; 7 bases map to TRBD1. TRBJ1-3 matches the DNA end more closely, so the J call is doubtful. The CDR3 loop spans 14 amino acids. Germline V gene lookup returns CDR1 LNHDA and CDR2 SQIVND (reference sequence). The CDR3 sequence: CASGEGAPGNTIYF. In DNA form, the CDR3 reads TGTGCCAGCGGAGAGGGGGCGCCTGGAAACACCATATATTTT.

This clone appeared a few times. The J gene is TRBJ1-2, the V gene TRBV14, with 7 bases aligning to TRBD1. The germline gives CDR1 SGHDN, CDR2 FVKESK. CDR3 length: 15 amino acids. With 4 bases clipped from V and 6 bases from J, the junction kept 11 bases outside the gene matches. CDR3 sequence (DNA): TGTGCCAGCAGCCCCCCAGGACAGGATCGACATGGCTACACCTTC. Amino acid sequence: CASSPPGQDRHGYTF.

The chain has TRBV19 and TRBJ2-3; 13 bases map to TRBD2. V dropped 6 bases and J dropped 2; count of bases not matched to a gene: 11. This CDR3 is 18 amino acids long. Germline loops: CDR1 LNHDA, CDR2 SQIVND (reference sequence). The DNA of the CDR3 is TGTGCCAGTAGGCCCACCCCCGGGACTAGCGGGGCCACAGATACGCAGTATTTT. Translated, it gives CASRPTPGTSGATDTQYF. Supplemented by reference TRBV19 and TRBJ2-3, the full variable domain reads DGGITQSPKYLFRKEGQNVTLSCEQNLNHDAMYWYRQDPGQGLRLIYYSQIVNDFQKGDIAEGYSVSREKKESFPLTVTSAQKNPTAFYLCASRPTPGTSGATDTQYFGPGTRLTVL.

This chain links TRBV5-1 with TRBJ1-2, with D possibly being TRBD1 (5 bases). Per germline, CDR1 SGHRS and CDR2 YFSETQ. Trimming removed 0 bases from V and 7 bases from J, with 19 bases in between. The CDR3 is 16 amino acids. CDR3 DNA: TGCGCCAGCAGCTTGGATGTTGGCCGGGGGGACGTTGGCTACACCTTC. This codes for CASSLDVGRGDVGYTF. Combining the CDR3 with reference TRBV5-1 and TRBJ1-2 gives the whole variable domain KAGVTQTPRYLIKTRGQQVTLSCSPISGHRSVSWYQQTPGQGLQFLFEYFSETQRNKGNFPGRFSGRQFSNSRSEMNVSTLELGDSALYLCASSLDVGRGDVGYTFGSGTRLTVV.

The CDR3 sequence is CASRPQGSNQPQHF. The CDR3 region has the DNA TGTGCCAGCAGGCCACAGGGAAGCAATCAGCCCCAGCATTTT. The chain couples TRBV6-5 to TRBJ1-5; TRBD1 is a possible D gene (6 bases). Germline V gene sequence: CDR1 MNHEY, CDR2 SVGAGI. The CDR3 runs to 14 residues. V lost 6 bases and J 1 base, leaving 10 bases between the germline ends.

In its sample, this clone was seen once. The chain is built from TRBV7-2 and TRBJ2-2; D gene unclear. Germline V gives CDR1 SGHTA, CDR2 FQGNSA. This CDR3 is built from 16 residues. V gave up 3 bases and J gave up 3 bases, with 14 bases separating them. CDR3 in DNA: TGTGCCAGCAGCTTCCCCCAGGCCGCTTACACCGGGGAGCTGTTTTTT. This codes for CASSFPQAAYTGELFF.

This clone has only a few counts. The rearrangement links TRBV11-3 to TRBJ1-1; D remains unclear. CDR3 length: 13 residues. The germline CDR1 and CDR2 sequences are SGHNT and YENEEA. The V end lost 5 bases, the J end lost 5 bases, and 12 bases lay between the germline ends. The CDR3 sequence: CASSLVAGTEAFF. In nucleotides, the CDR3 is TGTGCCAGCAGCCTAGTGGCTGGTACTGAAGCTTTCTTT.

This clone was picked up a small number of times. The chain has TRBV5-4 and TRBJ2-5, with TRBD1 matching over 8 bases. Unmatched junction bases numbered 6, after V lost 0 bases and J lost 5 bases. The CDR3 has 15 residues. Germline V gene data show CDR1 as SGHNT and CDR2 as YYREEE (reference sequence). This chain's CDR3 is CASSLARGQRETQYF. The DNA of the CDR3 is TGTGCCAGCAGCTTGGCCAGGGGGCAGAGGGAGACCCAGTACTTC.

The chain has TRBV18 and TRBJ2-4; 9 nucleotides line up with TRBD1. The J segment lost 4 bases and the V segment lost 3 bases, leaving 10 bases of the junction unmatched. Germline-derived CDR1 and CDR2 are KGHSH and LQKENI. This CDR3 has 17 residues. The CDR3 nucleotides read TGTGCCAGCTCACCTAAATTTAGACAGGGGGATAAAAACATTCAGTACTTC. Its protein product is CASSPKFRQGDKNIQYF. The whole variable domain, remainder taken from reference TRBV18 and TRBJ2-4, is NAGVMQNPRHLVRRRGQEARLRCSPMKGHSHVYWYRQLPEEGLKFMVYLQKENIIDESGMPKERFSAEFPKEGPSILRIQQVVRGDSAAYFCASSPKFRQGDKNIQYFGAGTRLSVL.

This clone was recorded a few times. The CDR3 region has the DNA TGTGCCAGCAGTTCGGGACAGGATAATTCACCCCTCCACTTT. Translation: CASSSGQDNSPLHF. The chain recombines TRBV6-5 with TRBJ1-6, with 8 nucleotides matching TRBD1. This CDR3 has 14 residues. Per germline, CDR1 MNHEY and CDR2 SVGAGI. Trimming cost V 4 bases and J 5 bases; bases outside gene matches: 1.

This clone was recorded a few times. J is TRBJ2-7 and V is TRBV6-4; the match to TRBD2 covers 8 bases. This CDR3 spans 14 amino acids. Trimming removed 6 bases from V and 3 bases from J; junction bases left unmatched: 7. Germline CDR1 and CDR2: MRHNA and SNTAGT. CDR3 amino acids: CASSPQAGDYEQYF. CDR3 DNA: TGTGCCAGCAGCCCCCAAGCGGGGGACTACGAGCAGTACTTC.

This chain joins TRBV5-1 and TRBJ1-5; the match to TRBD1 covers 9 bases. The CDR3 runs to 14 residues. With 4 bases clipped from V and 9 bases from J, the junction kept 8 bases outside the gene matches. CDR1 and CDR2 (germline): SGHRS, YFSETQ. CDR3 sequence: CASSQGQGIGPQHF. DNA for the CDR3: TGCGCCAGCAGCCAGGGACAGGGAATTGGGCCCCAGCATTTT.

For this clone: The junction differs from germline at one of its ends, possibly a read error. J is TRBJ1-4 and V is TRBV5-4; D unclear. CDR3 length equals 16 residues. Looked up from germline, CDR1 is SGHNT and CDR2 is YYREEE (reference sequence). The CDR3 DNA sequence: TGTGCCAGCAGCCACATGGGAGCCTCCCTCAAGATAGGGAGGATTTTT. Protein product: CASSHMGASLKIGRIF.

The J gene is TRBJ1-6, the V gene TRBV6-6; D is unresolved. Germline assignment: CDR1 MNHNY and CDR2 SVGAGI (reference sequence). Trimming took off 2 bases at V and 13 bases at J, with 12 bases between the two ends. The CDR3 loop spans 13 amino acids. CDR3 sequence (DNA): TGTGCCAGCAGTTACCCCAAGGGAGGTCCCCTCCACTTT. Protein: CASSYPKGGPLHF.

The V and J genes are TRBV30 and TRBJ2-2, with TRBD1 matching over 7 bases. J gave up 3 bases and V 0 bases, and 19 bases lay outside the gene matches. The CDR3 is made up of 20 amino acids. Germline V gene lookup returns CDR1 GTSNPN and CDR2 SVGIG (reference sequence). This chain's CDR3 is CAWSVYPATGKKTHTGELFF. The CDR3 DNA reads as TGTGCCTGGAGTGTATACCCCGCGACAGGGAAAAAGACCCACACCGGGGAGCTGTTTTTT.

The chain links TRBV7-6 to TRBJ2-1, with 10 bases aligning to TRBD2. The V gene end was trimmed by 4 bases and the J gene end by 5 bases; junction bases not matched to a gene: 5. Germline assignment: CDR1 SGHVS and CDR2 FNYEAQ. The CDR3 spans 15 residues. CDR3 in amino acids: CASSSLAGDHNEQFF. CDR3 nucleotides: TGTGCCAGCAGCTCCCTAGCGGGAGATCACAATGAGCAGTTCTTC.

In DNA form, the CDR3 reads TGTGCCAGCAGCGTAGGTCAGGGGTTTATGGACACTGAAGCTTTCTTT. This translates into CASSVGQGFMDTEAFF. The chain carries TRBV9 and TRBJ1-1; TRBD1 is a possible D gene (6 bases). V gave up 0 bases and J gave up 3 bases, with 15 bases separating them. Germline CDR1 SGDLS, CDR2 YYNGEE. The CDR3 totals 16 residues.